This TCR beta chain is from a study of T cells in Graves' hyperthyroidism and ophthalmopathy. Whole-study context: Sampling of peripheral blood happened at initial diagnosis, prior to any treatment.

RNA transcripts yielded amplified TCR beta CDR3 regions. During a first-round RT-PCR of the TCR CDR3, the HTBI primer set was used. TCRdb re-analysed the multiplex PCR reads in MiXCR, keeping a single row per CDR3 protein. Among 300,000 to 450,000 distinct CDR3 sequences listed, approximately 18% were seen once. This clonotype showed up many times. Active moderate-to-severe ophthalmopathy, Clinical Activity Score at least 3, NOSPECS at least 4, under 3 months' duration. The V end lost 5 bases, the J end lost 7 bases, and 15 bases lay between the germline ends. This CDR3 is built from 14 residues. The V gene's germline CDR1 is MDHEN and CDR2 SYDVKM.

The sequenced sample was blood. The receptor was isolated from a man between 18 and 35 years old with Graves' ophthalmopathy. The chain has TRBV28 and TRBJ1-5; weak D call: TRBD1 (5 bases). In nucleotides, the CDR3 is TGTGCCAGCAGTCCTCAAAACACAGGCCAGCCCCAGCATTTT. Protein: CASSPQNTGQPQHF.